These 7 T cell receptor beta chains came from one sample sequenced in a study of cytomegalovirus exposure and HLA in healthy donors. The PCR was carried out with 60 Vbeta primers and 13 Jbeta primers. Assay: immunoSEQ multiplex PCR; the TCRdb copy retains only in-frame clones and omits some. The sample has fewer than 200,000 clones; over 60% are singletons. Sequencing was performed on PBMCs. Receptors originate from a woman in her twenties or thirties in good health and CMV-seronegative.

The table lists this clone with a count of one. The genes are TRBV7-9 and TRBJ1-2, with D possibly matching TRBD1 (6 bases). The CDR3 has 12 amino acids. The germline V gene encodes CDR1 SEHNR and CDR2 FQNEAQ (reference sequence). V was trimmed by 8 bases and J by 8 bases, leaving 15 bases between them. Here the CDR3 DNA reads TGTGCCAGCCAACAGGGCTATGCAGGCTACACCTTC. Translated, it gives CASQQGYAGYTF.

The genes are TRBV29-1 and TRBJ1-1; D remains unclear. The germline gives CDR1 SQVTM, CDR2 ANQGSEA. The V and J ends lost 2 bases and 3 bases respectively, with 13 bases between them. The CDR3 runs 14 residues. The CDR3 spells CSVELAGGHTEAFF. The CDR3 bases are TGCAGCGTTGAATTGGCGGGAGGTCACACTGAAGCTTTCTTT.

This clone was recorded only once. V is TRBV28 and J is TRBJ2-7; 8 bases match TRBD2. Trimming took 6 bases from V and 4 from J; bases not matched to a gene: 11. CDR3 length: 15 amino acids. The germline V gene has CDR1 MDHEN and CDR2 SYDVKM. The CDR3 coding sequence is TGTGCCAGCAGGGGAGGGCGGGAGGTGATTTACGAGCAGTACTTC. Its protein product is CASRGGREVIYEQYF.

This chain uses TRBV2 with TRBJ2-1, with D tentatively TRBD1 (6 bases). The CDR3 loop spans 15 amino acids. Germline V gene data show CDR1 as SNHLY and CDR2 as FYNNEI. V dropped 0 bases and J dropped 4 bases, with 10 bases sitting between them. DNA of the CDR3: TGTGCCAGCAGTGAAGCTCGACAGGCGTACAATGAGCAGTTCTTC. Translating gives CASSEARQAYNEQFF.

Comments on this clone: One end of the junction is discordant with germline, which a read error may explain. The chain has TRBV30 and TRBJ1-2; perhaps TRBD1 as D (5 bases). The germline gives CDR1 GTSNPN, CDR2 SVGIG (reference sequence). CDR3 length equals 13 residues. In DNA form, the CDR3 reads TGTGCCTGGGGAACGGCAGGGTTATTTGGCTACCCCTTC. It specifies CAWGTAGLFGYPF.

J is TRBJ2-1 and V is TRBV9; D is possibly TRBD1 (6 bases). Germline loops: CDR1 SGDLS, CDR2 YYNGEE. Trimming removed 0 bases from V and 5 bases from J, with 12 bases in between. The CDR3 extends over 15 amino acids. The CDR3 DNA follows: TGTGCCAGCAGCGTAGTGGGGGCTTTCGACAATGAGCAGTTCTTC. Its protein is CASSVVGAFDNEQFF.

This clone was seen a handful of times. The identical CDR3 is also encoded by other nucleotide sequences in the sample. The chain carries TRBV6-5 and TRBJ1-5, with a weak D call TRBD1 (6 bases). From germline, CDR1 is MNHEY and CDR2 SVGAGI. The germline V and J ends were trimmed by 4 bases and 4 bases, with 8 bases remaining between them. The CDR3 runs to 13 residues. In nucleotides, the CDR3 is TGTGCCAGCAGTTCACAGGGAAATCAGCCCCAGCATTTT. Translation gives CASSSQGNQPQHF.